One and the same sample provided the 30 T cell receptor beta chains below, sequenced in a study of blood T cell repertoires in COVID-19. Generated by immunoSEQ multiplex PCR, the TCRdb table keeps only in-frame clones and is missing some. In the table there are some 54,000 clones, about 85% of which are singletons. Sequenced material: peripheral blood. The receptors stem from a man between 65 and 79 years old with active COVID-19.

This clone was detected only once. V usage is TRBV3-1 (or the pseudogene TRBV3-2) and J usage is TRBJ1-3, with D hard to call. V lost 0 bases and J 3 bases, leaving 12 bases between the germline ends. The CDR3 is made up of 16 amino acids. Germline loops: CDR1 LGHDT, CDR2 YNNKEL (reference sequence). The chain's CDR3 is CASSQELPLFGNTIYF. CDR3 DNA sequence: TGTGCCAGCAGCCAAGAACTGCCGCTGTTTGGAAACACCATATATTTT.

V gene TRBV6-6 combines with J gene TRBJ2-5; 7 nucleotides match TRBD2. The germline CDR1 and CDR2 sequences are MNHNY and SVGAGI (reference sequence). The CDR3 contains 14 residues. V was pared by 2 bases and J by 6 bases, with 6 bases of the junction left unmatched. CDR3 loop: CASSYGGGVKTQYF. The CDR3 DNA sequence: TGTGCCAGCAGTTACGGGGGAGGGGTGAAGACCCAGTACTTC.

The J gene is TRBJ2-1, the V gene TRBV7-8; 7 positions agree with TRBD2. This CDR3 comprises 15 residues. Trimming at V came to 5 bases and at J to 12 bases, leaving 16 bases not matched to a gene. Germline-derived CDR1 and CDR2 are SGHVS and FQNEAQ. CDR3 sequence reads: CASSPGLTVFLAQFF. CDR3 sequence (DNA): TGTGCCAGCAGCCCGGGACTAACCGTCTTTCTTGCGCAGTTCTTC.

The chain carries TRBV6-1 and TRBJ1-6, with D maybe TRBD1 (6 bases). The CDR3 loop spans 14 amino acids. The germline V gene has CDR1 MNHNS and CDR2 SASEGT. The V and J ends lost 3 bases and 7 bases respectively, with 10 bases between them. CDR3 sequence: CASSDRGPNSPLHF. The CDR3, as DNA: TGTGCCAGCAGTGACAGGGGACCCAATTCACCCCTCCACTTT.

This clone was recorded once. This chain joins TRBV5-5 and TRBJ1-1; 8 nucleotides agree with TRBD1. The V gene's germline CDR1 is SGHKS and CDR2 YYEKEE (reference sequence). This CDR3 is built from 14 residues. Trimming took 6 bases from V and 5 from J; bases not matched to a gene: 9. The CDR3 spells CASKLTGVETEAFF. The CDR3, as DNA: TGTGCCAGCAAACTGACAGGGGTGGAAACTGAAGCTTTCTTT.

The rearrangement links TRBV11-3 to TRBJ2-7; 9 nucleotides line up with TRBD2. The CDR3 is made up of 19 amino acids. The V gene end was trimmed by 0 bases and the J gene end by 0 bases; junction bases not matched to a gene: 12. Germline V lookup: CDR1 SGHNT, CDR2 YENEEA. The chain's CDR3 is CASSLDAALTSGPSYEQYF. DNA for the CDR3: TGTGCCAGCAGCTTAGACGCAGCACTAACTAGCGGGCCCTCCTACGAGCAGTACTTC.

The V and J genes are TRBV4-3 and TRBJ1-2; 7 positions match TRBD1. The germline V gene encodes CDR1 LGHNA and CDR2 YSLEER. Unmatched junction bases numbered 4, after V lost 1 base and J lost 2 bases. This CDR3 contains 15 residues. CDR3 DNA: TGCGCCAGCAGCCAAGCAACAGGGGCAAACTATGGCTACACCTTC. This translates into CASSQATGANYGYTF.

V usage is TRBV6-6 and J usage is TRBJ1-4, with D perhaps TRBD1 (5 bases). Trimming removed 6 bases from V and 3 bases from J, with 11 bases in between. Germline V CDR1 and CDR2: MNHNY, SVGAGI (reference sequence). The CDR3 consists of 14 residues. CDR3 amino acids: CASSPTAANEKLFF. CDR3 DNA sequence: TGTGCCAGCAGCCCGACAGCCGCTAATGAAAAACTGTTTTTT.

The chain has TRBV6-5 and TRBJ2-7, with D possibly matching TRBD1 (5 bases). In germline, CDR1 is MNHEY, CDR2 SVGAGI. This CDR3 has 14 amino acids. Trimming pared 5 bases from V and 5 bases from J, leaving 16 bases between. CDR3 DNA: TGTGCCAGCAGTCCTCTCGTCAGGGCCCACGAGCAGTACTTC. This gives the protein CASSPLVRAHEQYF.

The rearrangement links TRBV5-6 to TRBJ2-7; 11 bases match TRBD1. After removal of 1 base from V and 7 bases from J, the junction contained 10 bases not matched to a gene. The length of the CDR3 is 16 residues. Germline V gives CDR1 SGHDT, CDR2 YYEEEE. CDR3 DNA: TGTGCCAGCAGCTTGCGGACAGGGGGCCTTTTTTGGGAGCAGTACTTC. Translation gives CASSLRTGGLFWEQYF.

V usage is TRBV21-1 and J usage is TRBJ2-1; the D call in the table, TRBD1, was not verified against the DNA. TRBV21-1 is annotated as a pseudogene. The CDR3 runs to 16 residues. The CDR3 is CASSNIGGRSYNEQFF. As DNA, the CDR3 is TGTGCCAGCAGCAATATTGGGGGCCGGTCCTACAATGAGCAGTTCTTC.

The CDR3 region has the DNA TGTGCCAGCAGCAAGGGAGAGCAAGAGACCCAGTACTTC. Protein product: CASSKGEQETQYF. The chain is built from TRBV7-9 and TRBJ2-5; tentatively, D is TRBD2 (5 bases). The CDR3 totals 13 residues. V shed 5 bases and J shed 2 bases, with 9 bases lying between them. The germline V gene encodes CDR1 SEHNR and CDR2 FQNEAQ (reference sequence).

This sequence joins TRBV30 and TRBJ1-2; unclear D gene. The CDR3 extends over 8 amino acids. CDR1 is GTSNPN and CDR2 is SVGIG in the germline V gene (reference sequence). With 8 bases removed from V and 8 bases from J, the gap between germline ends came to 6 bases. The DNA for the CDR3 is TGTGCCCTCTCCGGCTACACCTTC. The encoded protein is CALSGYTF.

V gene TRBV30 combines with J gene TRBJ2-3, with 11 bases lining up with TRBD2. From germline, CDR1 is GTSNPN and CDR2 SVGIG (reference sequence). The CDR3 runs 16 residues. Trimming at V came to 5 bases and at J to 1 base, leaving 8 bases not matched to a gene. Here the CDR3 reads CAWGGLTSGGTDTQYF. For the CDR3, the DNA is TGTGCCTGGGGGGGATTGACTAGCGGGGGCACAGATACGCAGTATTTT.

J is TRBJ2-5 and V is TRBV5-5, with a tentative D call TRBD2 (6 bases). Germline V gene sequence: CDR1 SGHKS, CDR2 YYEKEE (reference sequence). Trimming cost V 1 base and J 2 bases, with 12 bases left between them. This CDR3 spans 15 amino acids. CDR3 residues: CASSLTGGRQETQYF. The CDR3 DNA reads TGTGCCAGCAGCTTGACAGGAGGGCGGCAAGAGACCCAGTACTTC.

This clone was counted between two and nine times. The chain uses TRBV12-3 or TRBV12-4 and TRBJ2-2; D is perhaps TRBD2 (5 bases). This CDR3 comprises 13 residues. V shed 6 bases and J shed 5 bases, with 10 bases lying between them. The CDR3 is CASSRGGTGELFF. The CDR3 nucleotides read TGTGCCAGCAGCCGGGGTGGGACCGGGGAGCTGTTTTTT.

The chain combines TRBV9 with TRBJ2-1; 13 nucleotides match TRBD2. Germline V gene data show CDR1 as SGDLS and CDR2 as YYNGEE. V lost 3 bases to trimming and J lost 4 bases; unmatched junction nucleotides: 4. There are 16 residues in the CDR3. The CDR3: CASSDKLAGGYNEQFF. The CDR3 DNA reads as TGTGCCAGCAGCGACAAACTAGCGGGGGGGTACAATGAGCAGTTCTTC. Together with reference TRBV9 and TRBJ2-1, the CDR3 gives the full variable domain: DSGVTQTPKHLITATGQRVTLRCSPRSGDLSVYWYQQSLDQGLQFLIQYYNGEERAKGNILERFSAQQFPDLHSELNLSSLELGDSALYFCASSDKLAGGYNEQFFGPGTRLTVL.

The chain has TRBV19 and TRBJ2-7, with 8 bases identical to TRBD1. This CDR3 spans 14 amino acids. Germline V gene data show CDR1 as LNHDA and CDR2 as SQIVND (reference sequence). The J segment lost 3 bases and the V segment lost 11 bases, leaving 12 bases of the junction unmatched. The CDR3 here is CASSRQGSRYEQYF. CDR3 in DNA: TGTGCCTCTTCCCGACAGGGGTCTCGCTACGAGCAGTACTTC.

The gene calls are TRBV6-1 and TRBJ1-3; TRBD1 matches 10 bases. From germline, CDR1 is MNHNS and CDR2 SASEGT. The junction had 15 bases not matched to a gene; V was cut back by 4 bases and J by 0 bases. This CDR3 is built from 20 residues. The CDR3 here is CASSGGGTGVSPLSGNTIYF. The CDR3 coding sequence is TGTGCCAGCAGTGGGGGAGGGACAGGGGTTTCTCCTCTCTCTGGAAACACCATATATTTT.

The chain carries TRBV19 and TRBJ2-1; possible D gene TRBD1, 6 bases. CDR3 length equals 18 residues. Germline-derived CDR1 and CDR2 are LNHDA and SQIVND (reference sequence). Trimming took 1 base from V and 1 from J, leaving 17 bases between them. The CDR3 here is CASSIGTGRKRSYNEQFF. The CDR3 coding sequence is TGTGCCAGTAGTATAGGAACAGGGCGAAAACGGTCCTACAATGAGCAGTTCTTC.

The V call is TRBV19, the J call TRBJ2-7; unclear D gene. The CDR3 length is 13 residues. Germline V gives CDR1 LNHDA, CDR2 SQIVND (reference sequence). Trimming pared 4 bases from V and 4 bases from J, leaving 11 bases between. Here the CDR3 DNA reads TGTGCCAGTAGTACAGATTCCGTGTACGAGCAGTACTTC. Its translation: CASSTDSVYEQYF.

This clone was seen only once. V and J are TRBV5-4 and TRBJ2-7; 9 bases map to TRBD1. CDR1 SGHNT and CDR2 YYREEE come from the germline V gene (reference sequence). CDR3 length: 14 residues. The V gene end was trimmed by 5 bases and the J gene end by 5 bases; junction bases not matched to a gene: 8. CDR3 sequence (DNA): TGTGCCAGCAGGCCGGGGACAGGGCTTCACGAGCAGTACTTC. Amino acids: CASRPGTGLHEQYF.

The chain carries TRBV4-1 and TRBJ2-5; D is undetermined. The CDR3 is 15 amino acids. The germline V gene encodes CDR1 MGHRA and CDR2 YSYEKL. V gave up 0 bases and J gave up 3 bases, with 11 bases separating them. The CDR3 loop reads CASSQDPGLKETQYF. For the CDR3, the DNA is TGCGCCAGCAGCCAAGATCCTGGCCTGAAAGAGACCCAGTACTTC.

DNA of the CDR3: TGTGCCAGCAGCCAAGAAGCGGGGGGGAGGACCGGGGAGCTGTTTTTT. Its translation: CASSQEAGGRTGELFF. This sequence joins TRBV4-2 and TRBJ2-2; 10 nucleotides line up with TRBD2. Germline assignment: CDR1 LGHNA and CDR2 YNFKEQ. There are 16 residues in the CDR3. Losses at the gene ends were 0 bases for V and 5 bases for J; bases not matched to a gene: 3.

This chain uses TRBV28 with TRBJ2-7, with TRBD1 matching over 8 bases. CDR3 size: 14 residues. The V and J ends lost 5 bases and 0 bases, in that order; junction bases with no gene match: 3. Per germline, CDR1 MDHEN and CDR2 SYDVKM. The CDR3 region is CASSRQGISYEQYF. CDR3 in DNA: TGTGCCAGCAGTCGACAGGGGATCTCCTACGAGCAGTACTTC.

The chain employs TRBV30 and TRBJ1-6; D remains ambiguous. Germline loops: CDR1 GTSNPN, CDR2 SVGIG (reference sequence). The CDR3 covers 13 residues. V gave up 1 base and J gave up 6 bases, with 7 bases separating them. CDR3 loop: CAWSDYFNSPLHF. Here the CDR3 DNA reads TGTGCCTGGAGTGACTACTTTAATTCACCCCTCCACTTT.

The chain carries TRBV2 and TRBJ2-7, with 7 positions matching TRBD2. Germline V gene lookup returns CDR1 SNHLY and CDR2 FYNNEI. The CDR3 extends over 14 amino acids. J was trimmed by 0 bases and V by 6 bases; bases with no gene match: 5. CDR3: CASRQLADSYEQYF. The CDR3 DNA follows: TGTGCCAGCAGACAGCTAGCGGACTCCTACGAGCAGTACTTC.

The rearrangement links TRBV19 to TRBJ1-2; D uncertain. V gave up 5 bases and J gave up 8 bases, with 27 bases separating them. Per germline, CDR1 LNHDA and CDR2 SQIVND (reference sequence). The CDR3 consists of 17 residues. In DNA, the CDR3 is TGTGCCAGTAGTTTGGTTTTGGGCATCCCCACGGAGGGAGGCTACACCTTC. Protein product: CASSLVLGIPTEGGYTF.

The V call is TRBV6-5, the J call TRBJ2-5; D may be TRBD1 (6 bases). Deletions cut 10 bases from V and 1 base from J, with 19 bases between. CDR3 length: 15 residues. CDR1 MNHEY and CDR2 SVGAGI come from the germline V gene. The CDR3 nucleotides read TGTGCCACCGCTCTCGGCAGGGGCCCCCAAGAGACCCAGTACTTC. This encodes CATALGRGPQETQYF.

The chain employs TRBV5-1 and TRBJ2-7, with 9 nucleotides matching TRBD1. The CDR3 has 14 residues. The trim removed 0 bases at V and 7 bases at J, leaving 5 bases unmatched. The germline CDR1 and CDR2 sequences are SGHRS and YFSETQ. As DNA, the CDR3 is TGCGCCAGCAGCTTGGTGACAGGGGGAAGGGAGCAGTACTTC. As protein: CASSLVTGGREQYF.